Shown below are 19 T cell receptor beta chains from a single sample sequenced in a study of technical replicates of blood from four donors. The repertoire was sequenced with immunoSEQ multiplex PCR; TCRdb's copy has only in-frame clones and lacks some. The sample consists of about 72,000 clones, 95% of them appearing once. The sequencing sample was made of T cells isolated from PBMCs. These receptors were obtained from a human donor in good health.

This clone came up once. The chain uses TRBV2 and TRBJ1-3, with 10 positions matching TRBD1. V trimming: 11 bases; J trimming: 0 bases; junction bases outside the gene matches: 10. CDR3 length: 16 residues. The germline CDR1 and CDR2 sequences are SNHLY and FYNNEI. CDR3 residues: CACRDRGPLSGNTIYF. The CDR3 DNA is TGTGCCTGCCGGGACAGGGGCCCTCTCTCTGGAAACACCATATATTTT. The entire variable domain, with the rest obtained from reference TRBV2 and TRBJ1-3, is as follows: EPEVTQTPSHQVTQMGQEVILRCVPISNHLYFYWYRQILGQKVEFLVSFYNNEISEKSEIFDDQFSVERPDGSNFTLKIRSTKLEDSAMYFCACRDRGPLSGNTIYFGEGSWLTVV.

In nucleotides, the CDR3 is TGTGCCTGGGAAAACACAGGGGACTATGGCTACACCTTC. Amino acid sequence: CAWENTGDYGYTF. The chain joins TRBV30 to TRBJ1-2, with TRBD1 identical over 7 bases. Germline CDR1 and CDR2: GTSNPN and SVGIG (reference sequence). Trimming took 5 bases from V and 3 from J; bases not matched to a gene: 6. The CDR3 contains 13 residues.

The chain links TRBV2 to TRBJ2-2; tentatively, D is TRBD2 (6 bases). Germline-derived CDR1 and CDR2 are SNHLY and FYNNEI. The CDR3 is made up of 17 amino acids. The V end lost 2 bases, the J end lost 1 base, and 14 bases lay between the germline ends. CDR3 protein: CASSERGLPRNTGELFF. CDR3 nucleotide sequence: TGTGCCAGCAGTGAAAGAGGACTACCTCGGAACACCGGGGAGCTGTTTTTT.

The chain combines TRBV7-9 with TRBJ1-3; D is unresolved. Germline assignment: CDR1 SEHNR and CDR2 FQNEAQ (reference sequence). The CDR3 runs to 14 residues. V was cut by 3 bases and J by 4 bases, with 10 bases left in between. For the CDR3, the DNA is TGTGCCAGCAGCTTGGCCGGGAGGGGAAACACCATATATTTT. Its translation: CASSLAGRGNTIYF. The variable domain in full, completed from reference TRBV7-9 and TRBJ1-3, reads DTGVSQNPRHKITKRGQNVTFRCDPISEHNRLYWYRQTLGQGPEFLTYFQNEAQLEKSRLLSDRFSAERPKGSFSTLEIQRTEQGDSAMYLCASSLAGRGNTIYFGEGSWLTVV.

This chain joins TRBV6-1 and TRBJ1-2; 7 bases map to TRBD1. V shed 2 bases and J 4 bases; nucleotides not matched to a gene: 4. CDR3 length equals 14 residues. Germline V gene lookup returns CDR1 MNHNS and CDR2 SASEGT. The CDR3 region is CASSEMTGLYGYTF. The CDR3 DNA sequence: TGTGCCAGCAGTGAAATGACAGGGCTCTATGGCTACACCTTC.

The chain links TRBV5-1 to TRBJ2-7, with D possibly being TRBD1 (6 bases). V gave up 4 bases and J gave up 5 bases, with 16 bases separating them. The CDR3 runs 14 residues. Looked up from germline, CDR1 is SGHRS and CDR2 is YFSETQ. CDR3 DNA sequence: TGCGCCAGCAGCCCTCTAACAGGGAAGGACGAGCAGTACTTC. As protein: CASSPLTGKDEQYF.

CDR3 amino acids: CASSPPTGTGVEAFF. DNA of the CDR3: TGTGCCAGCTCACCACCTACCGGGACAGGGGTTGAAGCTTTCTTT. This chain links TRBV18 with TRBJ1-1; 10 positions agree with TRBD1. V lost 0 bases to trimming and J lost 7 bases; unmatched junction nucleotides: 5. From germline, CDR1 is KGHSH and CDR2 LQKENI. The CDR3 totals 15 residues.

V gene TRBV9 combines with J gene TRBJ2-3; D might be TRBD2 (6 bases). V lost 2 bases and J lost 3, with 16 bases in between. Germline CDR1 reads SGDLS; CDR2 reads YYNGEE. The CDR3 sequence is 16 residues long. This CDR3 reads CASSVATGVRTDTQYF. CDR3 sequence (DNA): TGTGCCAGCAGCGTGGCTACGGGAGTACGGACAGATACGCAGTATTTT.

The V gene is TRBV6-1, the J gene TRBJ2-3; D remains unclear. V was shortened by 1 base and J by 8 bases, with 13 bases between the two germline ends. Germline lookup yields CDR1 MNHNS and CDR2 SASEGT. The CDR3 is 14 amino acids. This chain's CDR3 is CASSEGRSMVTQYF. The CDR3 DNA follows: TGTGCCAGCAGTGAAGGCAGGTCCATGGTTACGCAGTATTTT.

This rearrangement joins TRBV9 to TRBJ1-1, with D maybe TRBD1 (5 bases). This CDR3 region has 17 residues. Between the trimmed V and J ends, which lost 0 bases and 3 bases, there was a span of 18 bases. Germline lookup yields CDR1 SGDLS and CDR2 YYNGEE. This CDR3 is CASSVDLLPGGDTEAFF. The CDR3 nucleotides read TGTGCCAGCAGCGTAGACCTCCTCCCGGGAGGGGACACTGAAGCTTTCTTT.

This chain connects TRBV7-9 to TRBJ1-2; 8 positions agree with TRBD1. The CDR3 runs 14 residues. The V segment lost 4 bases and the J segment 4 bases; nucleotides outside the gene matches: 5. Per the germline V gene, CDR1 is SEHNR and CDR2 is FQNEAQ (reference sequence). CDR3 loop: CASSWGTGSYGYTF. CDR3 coding DNA: TGTGCCAGCAGCTGGGGGACAGGATCCTATGGCTACACCTTC. Drawing the rest from reference TRBV7-9 and TRBJ1-2, the complete variable domain is DTGVSQNPRHKITKRGQNVTFRCDPISEHNRLYWYRQTLGQGPEFLTYFQNEAQLEKSRLLSDRFSAERPKGSFSTLEIQRTEQGDSAMYLCASSWGTGSYGYTFGSGTRLTVV.

The V and J genes are TRBV7-6 and TRBJ2-7; perhaps TRBD1 as D (6 bases). CDR1 and CDR2 (germline): SGHVS, FNYEAQ. The CDR3 contains 15 residues. V lost 0 bases, J lost 6 bases, and 15 bases lay in between. The CDR3 sequence is CASSLAQGPQVEQYF. For the CDR3, the DNA is TGTGCCAGCAGCTTAGCGCAGGGGCCCCAGGTCGAGCAGTACTTC.

Concerning this clone: The same CDR3 can be traced to other DNA sequences in this sample. The J gene is TRBJ1-2, the V gene TRBV5-1, with 8 bases identical to TRBD1. Looked up from germline, CDR1 is SGHRS and CDR2 is YFSETQ. This CDR3 is built from 15 residues. The V and J ends lost 0 bases and 3 bases, in that order; junction bases with no gene match: 4. In DNA, the CDR3 is TGCGCCAGCAGCTTGGGACAGGGGAGAGACTATGGCTACACCTTC. Translated: CASSLGQGRDYGYTF.

J is TRBJ2-7 and V is TRBV5-4; TRBD2 matches at 12 bases. V was pared by 4 bases and J by 6 bases, with 5 bases of the junction left unmatched. This CDR3 has 14 amino acids. CDR1 and CDR2 from the germline V gene are SGHNT and YYREEE (reference sequence). CDR3 residues: CASSPSTSGGEQYF. The CDR3 nucleotides are TGTGCCAGCAGCCCATCGACTAGCGGGGGCGAGCAGTACTTC. Supplemented by reference TRBV5-4 and TRBJ2-7, the full variable domain reads ETGVTQSPTHLIKTRGQQVTLRCSSQSGHNTVSWYQQALGQGPQFIFQYYREEENGRGNFPPRFSGLQFPNYSSELNVNALELDDSALYLCASSPSTSGGEQYFGPGTRLTVT.

The J gene is TRBJ1-1, the V gene TRBV7-9, with 7 bases lining up with TRBD1. There are 13 residues in the CDR3. From germline, CDR1 is SEHNR and CDR2 FQNEAQ (reference sequence). V was pared by 5 bases and J by 4 bases, with 4 bases of the junction left unmatched. The DNA for the CDR3 is TGTGCCAGCAGCCCTTCAGGGGGCACTGAAGCTTTCTTT. Translation gives CASSPSGGTEAFF. Together with reference TRBV7-9 and TRBJ1-1, the CDR3 gives the full variable domain: DTGVSQNPRHKITKRGQNVTFRCDPISEHNRLYWYRQTLGQGPEFLTYFQNEAQLEKSRLLSDRFSAERPKGSFSTLEIQRTEQGDSAMYLCASSPSGGTEAFFGQGTRLTVV.

V is TRBV6-1 and J is TRBJ1-1; the D is unclear. Between the trimmed V and J ends, which lost 0 bases and 4 bases, there was a span of 12 bases. This CDR3 has 15 residues. The germline gives CDR1 MNHNS, CDR2 SASEGT. CDR3 in amino acids: CASSEASGYGTEAFF. The CDR3 nucleotides read TGTGCCAGCAGTGAAGCCTCAGGCTATGGCACTGAAGCTTTCTTT.

The V and J genes are TRBV28 and TRBJ1-1, with D tentatively TRBD1 (5 bases). The V gene's germline CDR1 is MDHEN and CDR2 SYDVKM. The V gene lost 4 bases and the J gene lost 2 bases, with 8 bases spanning the gap. This CDR3 contains 13 residues. For the CDR3, the DNA is TGTGCCAGCAGTTCGTGGGGCAACACTGAAGCTTTCTTT. As protein: CASSSWGNTEAFF. The full variable domain, completed using reference TRBV28 and TRBJ1-1, is DVKVTQSSRYLVKRTGEKVFLECVQDMDHENMFWYRQDPGLGLRLIYFSYDVKMKEKGDIPEGYSVSREKKERFSLILESASTNQTSMYLCASSSWGNTEAFFGQGTRLTVV.

The chain combines TRBV9 with TRBJ2-2; unclear D gene. Trimming took 2 bases from V and 5 from J, leaving 4 bases between them. The V gene's germline CDR1 is SGDLS and CDR2 YYNGEE. CDR3 length: 12 amino acids. CDR3 in DNA: TGTGCCAGCAGCGTCCGTACCGGGGAGCTGTTTTTT. Protein product: CASSVRTGELFF.

This chain uses TRBV18 with TRBJ2-7; 7 nucleotides line up with TRBD1. The CDR3 is 14 amino acids. Germline CDR1 reads KGHSH; CDR2 reads LQKENI. V lost 1 base and J lost 3; bases outside the gene matches: 3. As DNA, the CDR3 is TGTGCCAGCTCACCACGACAGGGAAGCTACGAGCAGTACTTC. It specifies CASSPRQGSYEQYF.